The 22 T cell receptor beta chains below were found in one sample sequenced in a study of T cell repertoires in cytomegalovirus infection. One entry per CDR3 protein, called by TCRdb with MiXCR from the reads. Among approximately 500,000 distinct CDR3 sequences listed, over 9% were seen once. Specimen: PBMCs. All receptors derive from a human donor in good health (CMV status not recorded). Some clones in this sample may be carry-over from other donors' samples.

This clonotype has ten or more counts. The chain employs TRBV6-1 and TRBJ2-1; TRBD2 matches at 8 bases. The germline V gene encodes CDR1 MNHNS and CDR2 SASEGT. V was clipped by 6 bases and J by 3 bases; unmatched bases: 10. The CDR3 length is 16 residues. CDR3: CASSHKPLADYNEQFF. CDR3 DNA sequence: TGTGCCAGCAGCCACAAGCCACTAGCGGACTACAATGAGCAGTTCTTC.

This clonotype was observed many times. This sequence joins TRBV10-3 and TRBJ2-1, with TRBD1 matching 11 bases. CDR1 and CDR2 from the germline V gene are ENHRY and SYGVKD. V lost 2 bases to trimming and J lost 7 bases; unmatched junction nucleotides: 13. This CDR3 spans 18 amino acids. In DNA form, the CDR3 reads TGTGCCATCAGTGAGACATTCTCCGGGACAGGGGGGTTGAATGAGCAGTTCTTC. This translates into CAISETFSGTGGLNEQFF.

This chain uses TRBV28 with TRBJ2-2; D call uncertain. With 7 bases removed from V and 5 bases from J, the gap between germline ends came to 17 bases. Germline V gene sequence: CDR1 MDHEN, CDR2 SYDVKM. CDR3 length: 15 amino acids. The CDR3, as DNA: TGTGCCAGCACCTATAACAAACAAGGGACCGGGGAGCTGTTTTTT. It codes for CASTYNKQGTGELFF.

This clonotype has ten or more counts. Here the CDR3 reads CASSRERGASNSPLHF. The CDR3 DNA follows: TGTGCCAGCAGTAGGGAACGGGGGGCAAGTAATTCACCCCTCCACTTT. The rearrangement uses TRBV2 and TRBJ1-6, with D perhaps TRBD1 (6 bases). Germline V gene sequence: CDR1 SNHLY, CDR2 FYNNEI. Between the trimmed V and J ends, which lost 5 bases and 6 bases, there was a span of 17 bases. The CDR3 extends over 16 amino acids.

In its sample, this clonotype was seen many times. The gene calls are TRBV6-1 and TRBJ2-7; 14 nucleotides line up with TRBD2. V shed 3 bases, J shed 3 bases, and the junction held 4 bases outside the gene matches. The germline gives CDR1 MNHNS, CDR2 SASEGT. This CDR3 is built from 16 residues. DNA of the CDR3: TGTGCCAGCAGTGAGGGGACTAGCGGGAGAAACTACGAGCAGTACTTC. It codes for CASSEGTSGRNYEQYF.

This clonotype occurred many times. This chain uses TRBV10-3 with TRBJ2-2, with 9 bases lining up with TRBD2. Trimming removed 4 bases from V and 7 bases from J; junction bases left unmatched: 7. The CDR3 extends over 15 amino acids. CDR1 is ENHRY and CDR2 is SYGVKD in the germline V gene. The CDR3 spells CAISGGGGADGELFF. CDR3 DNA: TGTGCCATCAGTGGAGGCGGGGGGGCCGACGGGGAGCTGTTTTTT.

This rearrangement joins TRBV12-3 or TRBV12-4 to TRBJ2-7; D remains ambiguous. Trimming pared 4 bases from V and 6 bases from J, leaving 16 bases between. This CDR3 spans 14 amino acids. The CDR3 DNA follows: TGTGCCAGCAGTTCCCTCTTCTATCATATCGAGCAGTACTTC. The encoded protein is CASSSLFYHIEQYF.

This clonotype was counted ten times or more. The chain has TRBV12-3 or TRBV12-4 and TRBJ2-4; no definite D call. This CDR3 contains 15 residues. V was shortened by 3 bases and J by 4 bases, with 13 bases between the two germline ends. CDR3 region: CASSFRSIGKNIQYF. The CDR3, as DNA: TGTGCCAGCAGTTTTAGGTCTATTGGGAAAAACATTCAGTACTTC.

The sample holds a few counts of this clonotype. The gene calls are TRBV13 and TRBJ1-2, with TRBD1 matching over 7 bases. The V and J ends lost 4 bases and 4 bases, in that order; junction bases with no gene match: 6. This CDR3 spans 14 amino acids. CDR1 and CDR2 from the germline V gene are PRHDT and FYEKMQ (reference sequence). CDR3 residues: CASSSTSGGYGYTF. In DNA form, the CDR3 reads TGTGCCAGCAGCTCAACCTCAGGGGGCTATGGCTACACCTTC. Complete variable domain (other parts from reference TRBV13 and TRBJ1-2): AAGVIQSPRHLIKEKRETATLKCYPIPRHDTVYWYQQGPGQDPQFLISFYEKMQSDKGSIPDRFSAQQFSDYHSELNMSSLELGDSALYFCASSSTSGGYGYTFGSGTRLTVV.

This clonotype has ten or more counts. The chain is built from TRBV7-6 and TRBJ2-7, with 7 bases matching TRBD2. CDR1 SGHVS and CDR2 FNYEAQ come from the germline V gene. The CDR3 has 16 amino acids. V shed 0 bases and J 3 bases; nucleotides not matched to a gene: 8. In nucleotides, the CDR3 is TGTGCCAGCAGCTTAGCGGTCAGCGGGGATGGCTACGAGCAGTACTTC. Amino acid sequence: CASSLAVSGDGYEQYF. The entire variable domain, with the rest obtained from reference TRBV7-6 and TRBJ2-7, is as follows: GAGVSQSPRYKVTKRGQDVALRCDPISGHVSLYWYRQALGQGPEFLTYFNYEAQQDKSGLPNDRFSAERPEGSISTLTIQRTEQRDSAMYRCASSLAVSGDGYEQYFGPGTRLTVT.

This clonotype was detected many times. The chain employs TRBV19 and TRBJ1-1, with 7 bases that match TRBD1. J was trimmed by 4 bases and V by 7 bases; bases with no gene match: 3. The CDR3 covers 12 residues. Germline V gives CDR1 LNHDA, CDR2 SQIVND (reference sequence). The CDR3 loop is CASKQGPTEAFF. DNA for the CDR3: TGTGCCAGTAAACAGGGGCCCACTGAAGCTTTCTTT. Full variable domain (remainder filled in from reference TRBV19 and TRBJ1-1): DGGITQSPKYLFRKEGQNVTLSCEQNLNHDAMYWYRQDPGQGLRLIYYSQIVNDFQKGDIAEGYSVSREKKESFPLTVTSAQKNPTAFYLCASKQGPTEAFFGQGTRLTVV.

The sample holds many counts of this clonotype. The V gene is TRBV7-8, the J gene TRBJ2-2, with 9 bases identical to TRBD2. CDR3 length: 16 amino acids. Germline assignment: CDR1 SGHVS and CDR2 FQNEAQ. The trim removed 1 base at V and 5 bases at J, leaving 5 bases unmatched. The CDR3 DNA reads TGTGCCAGCAGCTTAGTTCTAGCGGGATTTACCGGGGAGCTGTTTTTT. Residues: CASSLVLAGFTGELFF.

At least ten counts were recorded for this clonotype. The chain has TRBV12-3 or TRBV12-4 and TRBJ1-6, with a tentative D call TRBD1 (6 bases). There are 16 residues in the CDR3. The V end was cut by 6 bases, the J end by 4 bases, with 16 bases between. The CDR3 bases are TGTGCCAGCAGACCCACAGGGAAAATTTATAATTCACCCCTCCACTTT. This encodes CASRPTGKIYNSPLHF.

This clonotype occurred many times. The CDR3 sequence is CASSRTGLAEETQYF. In DNA, the CDR3 is TGTGCCAGCAGCCGCACCGGACTAGCGGAAGAGACCCAGTACTTC. The chain is built from TRBV7-2 and TRBJ2-5; 10 bases map to TRBD2. The CDR3 runs 15 residues. Germline lookup yields CDR1 SGHTA and CDR2 FQGNSA. After removal of 5 bases from V and 3 bases from J, the junction contained 6 bases not matched to a gene.

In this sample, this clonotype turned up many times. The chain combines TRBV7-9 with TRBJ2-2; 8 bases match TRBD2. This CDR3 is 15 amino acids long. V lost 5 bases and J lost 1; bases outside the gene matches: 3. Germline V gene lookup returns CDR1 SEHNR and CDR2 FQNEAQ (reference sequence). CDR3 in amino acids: CASSKTSGNTGELFF. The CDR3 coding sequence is TGTGCCAGCAGCAAAACTAGCGGGAACACCGGGGAGCTGTTTTTT.

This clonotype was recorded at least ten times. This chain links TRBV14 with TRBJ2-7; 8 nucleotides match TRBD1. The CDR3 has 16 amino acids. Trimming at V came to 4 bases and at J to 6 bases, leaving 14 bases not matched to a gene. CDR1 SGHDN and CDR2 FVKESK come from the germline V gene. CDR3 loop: CASSPRFRTGLGEQYF. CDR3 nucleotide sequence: TGTGCCAGCAGCCCCCGCTTTAGGACAGGGTTGGGCGAGCAGTACTTC.

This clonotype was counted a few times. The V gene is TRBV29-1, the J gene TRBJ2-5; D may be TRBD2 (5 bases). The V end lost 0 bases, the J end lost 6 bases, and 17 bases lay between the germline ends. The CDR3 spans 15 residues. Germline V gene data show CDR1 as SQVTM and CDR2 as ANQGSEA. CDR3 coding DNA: TGCAGCGTTGAAGACCCCCCAGGATCCGGGAAGACCCAGTACTTC. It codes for CSVEDPPGSGKTQYF.

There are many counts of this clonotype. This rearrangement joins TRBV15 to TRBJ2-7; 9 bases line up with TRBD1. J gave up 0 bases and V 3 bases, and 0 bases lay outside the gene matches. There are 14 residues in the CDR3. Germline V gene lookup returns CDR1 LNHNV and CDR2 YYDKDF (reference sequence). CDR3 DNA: TGTGCCACCAGCAGGGACAGGGGCTCCTACGAGCAGTACTTC. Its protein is CATSRDRGSYEQYF.

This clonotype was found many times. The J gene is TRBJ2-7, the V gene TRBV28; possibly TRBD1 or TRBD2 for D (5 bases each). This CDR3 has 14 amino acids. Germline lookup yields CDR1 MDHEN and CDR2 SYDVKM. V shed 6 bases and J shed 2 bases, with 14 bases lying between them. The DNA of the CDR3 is TGTGCCAGCAGCTGGGGGACCGGTACCTACGAGCAGTACTTC. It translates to CASSWGTGTYEQYF.

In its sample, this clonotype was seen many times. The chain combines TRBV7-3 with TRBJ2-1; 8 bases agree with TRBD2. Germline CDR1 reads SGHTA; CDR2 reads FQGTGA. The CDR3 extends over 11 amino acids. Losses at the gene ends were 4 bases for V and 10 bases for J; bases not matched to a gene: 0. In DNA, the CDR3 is TGTGCCAGCAGCTCTAGCGGGGAGCAGTTCTTC. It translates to CASSSSGEQFF.

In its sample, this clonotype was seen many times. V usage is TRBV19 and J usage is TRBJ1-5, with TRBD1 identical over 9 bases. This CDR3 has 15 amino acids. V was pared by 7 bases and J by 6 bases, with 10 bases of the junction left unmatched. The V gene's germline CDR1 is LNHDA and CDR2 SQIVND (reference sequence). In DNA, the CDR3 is TGTGCCAGTACCCCCGGGACAGGGAGGAGTCAGCCCCAGCATTTT. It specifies CASTPGTGRSQPQHF.

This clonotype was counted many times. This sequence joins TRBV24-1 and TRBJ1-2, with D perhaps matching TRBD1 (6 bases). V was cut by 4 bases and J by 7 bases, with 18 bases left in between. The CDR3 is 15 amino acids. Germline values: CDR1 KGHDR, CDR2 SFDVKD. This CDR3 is CATSDHQAQGAGYTF. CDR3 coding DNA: TGTGCCACCAGTGACCACCAGGCACAGGGAGCTGGCTACACCTTC.